This TCR beta chain was captured by sequencing in a study of T cell responses to AZD1222 COVID-19 vaccine. Overall study findings and caveats: Seropositive status at baseline applied to only a handful of AZD1222 recipients. Elevations in Spike-specific TCR breadth and depth followed administration of two AZD1222 doses.

CDR3 size: 18 residues. V was trimmed by 1 base and J by 2 bases, leaving 18 bases between them. Germline assignment: CDR1 WNHNN and CDR2 SYGVQD (reference sequence). Concerning this clone itself: What it binds is not known.

Profiled with immunoSEQ multiplex PCR; TCRdb holds only in-frame clones, not every one. The sample lists 150,000 to 160,000 clones, 85% to 90% occurring once. Pooling of second doses given at about 4 or about 12 weeks was done. This clonotype originated in an adult who received the AZD1222 COVID-19 vaccine. V is TRBV10-1 and J is TRBJ1-5; weak D call: TRBD1 (5 bases). Sequencing was performed on peripheral blood, taken 28 days after the second AZD1222 dose. CDR3: CASSELAGRSMGNQPQHF. The CDR3 DNA reads TGCGCCAGCAGTGAGTTAGCAGGGAGAAGTATGGGCAATCAGCCCCAGCATTTT.